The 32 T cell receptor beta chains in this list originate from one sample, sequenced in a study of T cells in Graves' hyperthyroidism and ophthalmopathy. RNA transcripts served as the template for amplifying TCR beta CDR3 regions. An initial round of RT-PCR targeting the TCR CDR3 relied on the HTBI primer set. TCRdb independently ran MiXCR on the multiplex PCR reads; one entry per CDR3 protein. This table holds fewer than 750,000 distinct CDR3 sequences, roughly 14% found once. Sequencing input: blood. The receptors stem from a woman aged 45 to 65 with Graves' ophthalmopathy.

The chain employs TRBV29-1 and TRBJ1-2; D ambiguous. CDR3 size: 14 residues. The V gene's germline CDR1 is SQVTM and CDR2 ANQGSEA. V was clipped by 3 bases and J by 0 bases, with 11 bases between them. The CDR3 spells CSVDPRATNYGYTF. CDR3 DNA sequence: TGCAGCGTTGACCCGAGGGCCACTAACTATGGCTACACCTTC.

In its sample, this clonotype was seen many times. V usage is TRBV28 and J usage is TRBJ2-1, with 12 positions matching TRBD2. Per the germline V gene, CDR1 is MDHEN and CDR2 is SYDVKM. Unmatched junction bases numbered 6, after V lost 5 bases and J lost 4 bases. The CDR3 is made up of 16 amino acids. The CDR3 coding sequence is TGTGCCAGCAGTCCAGAGCTAGCGGGAGGGTACAATGAGCAGTTCTTC. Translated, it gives CASSPELAGGYNEQFF.

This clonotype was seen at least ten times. CDR3 region: CASSVTSGASYEQYF. The CDR3 bases are TGTGCCAGCAGCGTAACTAGCGGAGCGTCTTATGAGCAGTACTTC. This sequence joins TRBV7-9 and TRBJ2-7; 8 positions match TRBD2. The V segment lost 5 bases and the J segment 7 bases; nucleotides outside the gene matches: 13. Germline CDR1 is SEHNR and CDR2 is FQNEAQ (reference sequence). CDR3 length: 15 residues.

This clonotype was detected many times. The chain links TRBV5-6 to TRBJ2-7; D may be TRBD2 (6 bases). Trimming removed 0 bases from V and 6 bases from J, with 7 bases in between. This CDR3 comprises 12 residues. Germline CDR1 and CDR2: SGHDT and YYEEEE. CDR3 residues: CASSLVEGEQYF. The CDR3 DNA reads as TGTGCCAGCAGCTTGGTGGAGGGCGAGCAGTACTTC.

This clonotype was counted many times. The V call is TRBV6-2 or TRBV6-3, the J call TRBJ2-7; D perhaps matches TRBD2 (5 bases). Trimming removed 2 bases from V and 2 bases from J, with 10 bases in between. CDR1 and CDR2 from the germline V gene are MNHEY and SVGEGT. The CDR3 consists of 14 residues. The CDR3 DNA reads TGTGCCAGCAGTTACGTTGCGGGTCCCTACGAGCAGTACTTC. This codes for CASSYVAGPYEQYF.

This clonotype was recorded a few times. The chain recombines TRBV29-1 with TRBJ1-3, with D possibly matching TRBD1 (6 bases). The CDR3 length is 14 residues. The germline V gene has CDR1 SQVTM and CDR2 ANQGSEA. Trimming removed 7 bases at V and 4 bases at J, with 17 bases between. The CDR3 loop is CSALDRRLGNTIYF. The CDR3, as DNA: TGCAGCGCCTTAGACAGGCGACTCGGAAACACCATATATTTT.

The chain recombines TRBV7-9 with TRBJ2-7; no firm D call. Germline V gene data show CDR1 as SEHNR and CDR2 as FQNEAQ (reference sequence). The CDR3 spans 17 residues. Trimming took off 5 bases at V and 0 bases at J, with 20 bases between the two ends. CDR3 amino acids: CASSAGSNLPISYEQYF. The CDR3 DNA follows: TGTGCCAGCAGCGCCGGGTCCAACCTACCCATCTCCTACGAGCAGTACTTC.

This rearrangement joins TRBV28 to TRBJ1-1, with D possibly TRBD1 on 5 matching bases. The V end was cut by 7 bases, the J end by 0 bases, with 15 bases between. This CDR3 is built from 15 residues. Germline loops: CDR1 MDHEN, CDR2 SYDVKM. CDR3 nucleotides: TGTGCCAGCAACGACGTCCGGGGGGTGAACACTGAAGCTTTCTTT. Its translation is CASNDVRGVNTEAFF.

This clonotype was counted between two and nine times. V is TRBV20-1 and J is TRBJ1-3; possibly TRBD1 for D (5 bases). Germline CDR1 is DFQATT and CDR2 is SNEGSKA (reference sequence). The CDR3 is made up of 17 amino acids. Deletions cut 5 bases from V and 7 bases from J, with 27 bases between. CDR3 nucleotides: TGCAGTGCTCGCGAGCCGCGCATCCAGGGAAAAGGGAACACCATATATTTT. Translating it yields CSAREPRIQGKGNTIYF.

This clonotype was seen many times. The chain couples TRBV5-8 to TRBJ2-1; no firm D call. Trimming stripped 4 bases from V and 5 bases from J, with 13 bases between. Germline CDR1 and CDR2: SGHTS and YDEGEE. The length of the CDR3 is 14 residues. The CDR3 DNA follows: TGTGCCAGCAGCCGTATTATCGGAGACAATGAGCAGTTCTTC. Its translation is CASSRIIGDNEQFF. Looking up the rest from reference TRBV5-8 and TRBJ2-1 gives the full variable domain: EAGVTQSPTHLIKTRGQQATLRCSPISGHTSVYWYQQALGLGLQFLLWYDEGEERNRGNFPPRFSGRQFPNYSSELNVNALELEDSALYLCASSRIIGDNEQFFGPGTRLTVL.

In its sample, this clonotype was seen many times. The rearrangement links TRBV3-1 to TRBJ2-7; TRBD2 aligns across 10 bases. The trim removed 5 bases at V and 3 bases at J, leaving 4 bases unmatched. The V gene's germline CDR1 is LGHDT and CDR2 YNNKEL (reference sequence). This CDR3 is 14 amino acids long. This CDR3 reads CASSTSGVYYEQYF. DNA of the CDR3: TGTGCCAGCAGCACTAGCGGGGTCTACTACGAGCAGTACTTC.

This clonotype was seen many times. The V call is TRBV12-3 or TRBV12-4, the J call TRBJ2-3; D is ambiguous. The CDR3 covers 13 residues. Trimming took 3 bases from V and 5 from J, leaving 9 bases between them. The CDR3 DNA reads TGTGCCAGCAGTTTCGGTTGGGAAGATACGCAGTATTTT. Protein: CASSFGWEDTQYF.

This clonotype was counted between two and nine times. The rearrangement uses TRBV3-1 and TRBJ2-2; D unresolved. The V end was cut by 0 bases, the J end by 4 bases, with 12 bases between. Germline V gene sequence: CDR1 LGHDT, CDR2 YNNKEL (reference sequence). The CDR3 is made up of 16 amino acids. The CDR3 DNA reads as TGTGCCAGCAGCCAAGATAGAGGTCTGAGCACCGGGGAGCTGTTTTTT. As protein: CASSQDRGLSTGELFF.

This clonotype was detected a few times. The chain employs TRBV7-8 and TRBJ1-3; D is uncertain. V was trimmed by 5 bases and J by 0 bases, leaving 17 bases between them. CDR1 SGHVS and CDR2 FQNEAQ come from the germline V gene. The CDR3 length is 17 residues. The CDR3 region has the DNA TGTGCCAGCAGCCAGCACACGTCTACATTCTCTGGAAACACCATATATTTT. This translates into CASSQHTSTFSGNTIYF. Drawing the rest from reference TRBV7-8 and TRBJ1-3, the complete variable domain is GAGVSQSPRYKVAKRGQDVALRCDPISGHVSLFWYQQALGQGPEFLTYFQNEAQLDKSGLPSDRFFAERPEGSVSTLKIQRTQQEDSAVYLCASSQHTSTFSGNTIYFGEGSWLTVV.

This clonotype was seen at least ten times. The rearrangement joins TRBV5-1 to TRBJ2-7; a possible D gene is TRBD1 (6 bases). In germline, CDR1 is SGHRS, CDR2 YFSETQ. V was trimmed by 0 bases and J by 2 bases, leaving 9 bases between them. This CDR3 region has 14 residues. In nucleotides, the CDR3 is TGCGCCAGCAGCTTGGAGGGGGACACCTACGAGCAGTACTTC. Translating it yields CASSLEGDTYEQYF.

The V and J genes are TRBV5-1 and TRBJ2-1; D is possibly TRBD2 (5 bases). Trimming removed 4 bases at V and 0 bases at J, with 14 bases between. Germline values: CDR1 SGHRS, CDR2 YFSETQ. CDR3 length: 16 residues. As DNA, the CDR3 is TGCGCCAGCAGCCTTATAACTAGGAGCTCCTACAATGAGCAGTTCTTC. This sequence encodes CASSLITRSSYNEQFF.

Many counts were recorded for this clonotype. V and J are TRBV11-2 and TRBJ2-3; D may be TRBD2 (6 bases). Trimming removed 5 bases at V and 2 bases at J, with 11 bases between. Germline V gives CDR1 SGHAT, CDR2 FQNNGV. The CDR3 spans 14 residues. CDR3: CASSPTSYTDTQYF. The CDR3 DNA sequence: TGTGCCAGCAGCCCGACTAGTTACACAGATACGCAGTATTTT.

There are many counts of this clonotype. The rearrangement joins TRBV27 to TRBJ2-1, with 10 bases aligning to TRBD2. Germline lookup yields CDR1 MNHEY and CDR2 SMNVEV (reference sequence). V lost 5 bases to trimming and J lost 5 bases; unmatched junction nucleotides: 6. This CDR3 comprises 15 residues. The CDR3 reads CASSRQGLADNEQFF. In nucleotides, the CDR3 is TGTGCCAGCAGTCGACAAGGACTAGCGGACAATGAGCAGTTCTTC.

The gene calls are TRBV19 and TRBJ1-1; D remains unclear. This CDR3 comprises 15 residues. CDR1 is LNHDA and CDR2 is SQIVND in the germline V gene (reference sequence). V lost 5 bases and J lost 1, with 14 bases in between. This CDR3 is CASSFPSSTNTEAFF. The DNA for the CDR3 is TGTGCCAGTAGTTTCCCCTCCTCAACGAACACTGAAGCTTTCTTT.

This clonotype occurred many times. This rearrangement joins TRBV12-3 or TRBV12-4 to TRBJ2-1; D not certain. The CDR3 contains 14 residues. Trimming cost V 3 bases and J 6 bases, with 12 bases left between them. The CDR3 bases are TGTGCCAGCAGTTTTCGCAGGAATATCAATGAGCAGTTCTTC. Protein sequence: CASSFRRNINEQFF.

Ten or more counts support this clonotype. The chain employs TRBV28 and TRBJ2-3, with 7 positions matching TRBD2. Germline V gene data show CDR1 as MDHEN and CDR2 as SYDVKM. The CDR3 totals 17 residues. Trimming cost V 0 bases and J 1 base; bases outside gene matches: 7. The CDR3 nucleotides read TGTGCCAGCAGTTTATGGGCTAGCGGAAAAGGCACAGATACGCAGTATTTT. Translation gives CASSLWASGKGTDTQYF. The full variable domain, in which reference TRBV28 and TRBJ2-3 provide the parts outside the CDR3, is DVKVTQSSRYLVKRTGEKVFLECVQDMDHENMFWYRQDPGLGLRLIYFSYDVKMKEKGDIPEGYSVSREKKERFSLILESASTNQTSMYLCASSLWASGKGTDTQYFGPGTRLTVL.

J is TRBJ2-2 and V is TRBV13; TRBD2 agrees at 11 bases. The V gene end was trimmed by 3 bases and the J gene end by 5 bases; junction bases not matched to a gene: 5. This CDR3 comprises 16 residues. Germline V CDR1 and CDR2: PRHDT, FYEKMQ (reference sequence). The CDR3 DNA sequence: TGTGCCAGCAGCTTGTCCGGGACTAGCGGAACCGGGGAGCTGTTTTTT. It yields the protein CASSLSGTSGTGELFF.

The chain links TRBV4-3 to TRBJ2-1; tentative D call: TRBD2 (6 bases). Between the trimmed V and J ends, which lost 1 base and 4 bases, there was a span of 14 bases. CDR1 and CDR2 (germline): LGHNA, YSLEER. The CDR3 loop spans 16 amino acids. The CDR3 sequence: CASSQVWRGSYNEQFF. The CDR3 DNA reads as TGCGCCAGCAGCCAAGTGTGGCGGGGATCTTACAATGAGCAGTTCTTC.

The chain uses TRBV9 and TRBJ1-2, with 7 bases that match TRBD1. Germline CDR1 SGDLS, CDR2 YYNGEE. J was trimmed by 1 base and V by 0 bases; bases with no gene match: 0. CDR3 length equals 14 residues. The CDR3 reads CASSVGQGNYGYTF. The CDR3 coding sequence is TGTGCCAGCAGCGTAGGACAGGGTAACTATGGCTACACCTTC.

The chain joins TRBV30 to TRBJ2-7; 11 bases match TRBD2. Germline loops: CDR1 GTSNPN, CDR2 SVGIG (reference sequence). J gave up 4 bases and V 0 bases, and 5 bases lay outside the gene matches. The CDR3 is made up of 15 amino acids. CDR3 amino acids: CAWSVPGLAAYEQYF. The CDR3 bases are TGTGCCTGGAGTGTACCGGGACTAGCGGCTTACGAGCAGTACTTC.

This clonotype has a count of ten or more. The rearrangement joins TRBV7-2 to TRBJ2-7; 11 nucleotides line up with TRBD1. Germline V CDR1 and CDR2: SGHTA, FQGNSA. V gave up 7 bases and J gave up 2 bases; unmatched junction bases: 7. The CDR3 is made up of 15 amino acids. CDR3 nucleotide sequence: TGTGCCAGCAACATTAAGGGACAGGGGGCCTACGAGCAGTACTTC. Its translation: CASNIKGQGAYEQYF.

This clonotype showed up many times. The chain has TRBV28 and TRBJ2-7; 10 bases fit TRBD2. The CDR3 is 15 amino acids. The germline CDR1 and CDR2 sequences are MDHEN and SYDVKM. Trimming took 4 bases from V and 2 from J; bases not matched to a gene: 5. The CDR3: CASSSGTSVTYEQYF. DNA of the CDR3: TGTGCCAGCAGTTCTGGGACTAGCGTCACCTACGAGCAGTACTTC. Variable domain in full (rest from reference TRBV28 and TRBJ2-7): DVKVTQSSRYLVKRTGEKVFLECVQDMDHENMFWYRQDPGLGLRLIYFSYDVKMKEKGDIPEGYSVSREKKERFSLILESASTNQTSMYLCASSSGTSVTYEQYFGPGTRLTVT.

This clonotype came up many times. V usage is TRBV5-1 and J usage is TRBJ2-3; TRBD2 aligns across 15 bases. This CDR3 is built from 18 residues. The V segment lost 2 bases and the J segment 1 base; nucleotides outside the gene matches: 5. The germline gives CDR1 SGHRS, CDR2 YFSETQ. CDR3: CASSFGLAGGIGTDTQYF. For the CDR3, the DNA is TGCGCCAGCAGCTTCGGACTAGCGGGAGGGATAGGCACAGATACGCAGTATTTT.

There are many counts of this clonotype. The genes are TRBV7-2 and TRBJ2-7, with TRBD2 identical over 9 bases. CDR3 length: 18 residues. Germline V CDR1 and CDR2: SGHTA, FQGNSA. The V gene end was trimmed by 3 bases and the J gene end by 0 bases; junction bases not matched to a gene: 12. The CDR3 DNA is TGTGCCAGCAGCTTTATGACTAGCGGCTTTTATGGCTCCTACGAGCAGTACTTC. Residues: CASSFMTSGFYGSYEQYF.

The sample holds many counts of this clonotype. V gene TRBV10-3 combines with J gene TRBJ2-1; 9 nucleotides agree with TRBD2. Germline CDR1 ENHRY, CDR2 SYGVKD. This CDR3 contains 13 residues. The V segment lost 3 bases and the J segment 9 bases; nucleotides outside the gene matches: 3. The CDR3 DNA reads TGTGCCATCAGTGAAACTAGCGGGTTTGAGCAGTTCTTC. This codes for CAISETSGFEQFF.

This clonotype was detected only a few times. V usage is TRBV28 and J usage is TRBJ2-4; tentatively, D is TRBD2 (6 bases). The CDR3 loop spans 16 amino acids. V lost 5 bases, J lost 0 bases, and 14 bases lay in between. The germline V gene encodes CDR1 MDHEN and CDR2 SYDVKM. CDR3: CASSPEDGRAKNIQYF. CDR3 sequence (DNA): TGTGCCAGCAGTCCAGAGGACGGGAGAGCCAAAAACATTCAGTACTTC. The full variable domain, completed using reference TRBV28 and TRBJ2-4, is DVKVTQSSRYLVKRTGEKVFLECVQDMDHENMFWYRQDPGLGLRLIYFSYDVKMKEKGDIPEGYSVSREKKERFSLILESASTNQTSMYLCASSPEDGRAKNIQYFGAGTRLSVL.

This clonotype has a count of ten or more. The CDR3 region is CASSSPGADAYNEQFF. The CDR3 DNA follows: TGTGCCAGCAGTTCCCCTGGGGCGGATGCCTACAATGAGCAGTTCTTC. V is TRBV28 and J is TRBJ2-1; D may be TRBD1 (5 bases). Trimming stripped 4 bases from V and 2 bases from J, with 15 bases between. Germline V CDR1 and CDR2: MDHEN, SYDVKM. The CDR3 is 16 residues long.